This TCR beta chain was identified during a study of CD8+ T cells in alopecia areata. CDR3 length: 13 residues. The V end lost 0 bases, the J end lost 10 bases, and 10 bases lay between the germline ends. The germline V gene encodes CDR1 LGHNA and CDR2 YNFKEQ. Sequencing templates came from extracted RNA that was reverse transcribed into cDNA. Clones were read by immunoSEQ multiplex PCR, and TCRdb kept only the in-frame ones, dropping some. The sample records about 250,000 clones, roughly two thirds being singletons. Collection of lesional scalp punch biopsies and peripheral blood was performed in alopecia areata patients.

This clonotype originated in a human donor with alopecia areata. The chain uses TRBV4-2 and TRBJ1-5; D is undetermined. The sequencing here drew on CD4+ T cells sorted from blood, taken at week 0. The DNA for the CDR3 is TGTGCCAGCAGCCAAGATAGGAGCAGTCCCCAGCATTTT. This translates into CASSQDRSSPQHF.